This T cell receptor gamma chain was captured by sequencing in a study of human gamma delta and Vdelta1 T cells (dated by TCRdb to between 2017 and 2018). With regard to the full study: In this study, the researchers looked at Delta One T cells, which are Vd1+ gamma-delta T cells, to see how well they work as cytotoxic effectors against acute myeloid leukemia.

The library was built by means of PCR. Instrument used: Illumina MiSeq. TCRdb reprocessed the public data with the CATT caller; entries with the same nucleotide sequence were combined afterwards. The sample table records several thousand gamma-chain clones; 45% of these occur just once. The biggest ten clones account for about 2.5% of the sample. Comment on this clone: No cognate antigen has been identified for it. No base qualities exist here, and no much larger clone lies one base off it.

Looking up the germline V gene (reference sequence) yields CDR1 GITISATS and CDR2 ISYDGTV. From the cysteine up to the phenylalanine, the CDR3 has a length of 13 residues. Only the CDR3 DNA stays, 39 bases, in frame from base 1. V trim: 1 base; J trim: 8 bases; unmatched bases: 8. General conclusions and limits of the study: Delta One T cells were reported to be polyclonal and to show broad cytotoxic targeting of acute myeloid leukemia.

The sample consisted of Vdelta1 gamma-delta T cells from blood grown in culture (DOT cells). What the cell subset or site label conveys for this sample: Delta One T cells, in vitro expanded/differentiated Vd1+ gamma-delta T cells. This clonotype was sampled from a human donor in good health. The rearrangement joined TRGV9 to TRGJ1 or TRGJ2. The nucleotides are TGTGCCTTGTGGGAGGTCGCCCAGAATAAGAAACTCTTT. Translated, it reads CALWEVAQNKKLF.